The 10 T cell receptor beta chains listed next were all sequenced from one sample in a study of T cell repertoires in cytomegalovirus infection. TCRdb itself ran the reads through MiXCR, one entry per CDR3 protein. The data hold roughly 240,000 distinct CDR3 sequences, with approximately 7% observed a single time. Sequenced material: PBMCs. The receptors come from a human donor in good health (CMV status not recorded). Some clones in this sample may be carry-over from other donors' samples.

In this sample, this clonotype turned up many times. The chain recombines TRBV7-9 with TRBJ1-6, with a weak D call TRBD1 (5 bases). CDR1 is SEHNR and CDR2 is FQNEAQ in the germline V gene (reference sequence). V lost 3 bases and J lost 7, with 16 bases in between. The CDR3 runs to 16 residues. This chain's CDR3 is CASSFEGRGPNSPLHF. The CDR3 bases are TGTGCCAGCAGCTTCGAGGGACGGGGTCCGAATTCACCCCTCCACTTT.

The CDR3 nucleotides are TGCGCCAGCAGCCCGACAGTTTCGTGGACCGGGGAGCTGTTTTTT. It is translated as CASSPTVSWTGELFF. The V and J genes are TRBV4-1 and TRBJ2-2, with D possibly TRBD1 on 5 matching bases. The V and J ends lost 4 bases and 5 bases respectively, with 14 bases between them. The CDR3 is made up of 15 amino acids. Germline V CDR1 and CDR2: MGHRA, YSYEKL.

This clonotype has ten or more counts. This chain joins TRBV4-1 and TRBJ1-2; TRBD1 matches 9 bases. The germline V gene encodes CDR1 MGHRA and CDR2 YSYEKL. Trimming cost V 4 bases and J 2 bases; bases outside gene matches: 2. This CDR3 is built from 14 residues. The CDR3 sequence is CASSRGTGNYGYTF. CDR3 bases: TGCGCCAGCAGCCGGGGGACAGGGAACTATGGCTACACCTTC.

This clonotype was found many times. The chain links TRBV7-2 to TRBJ2-7; either TRBD1 or TRBD2 may fit D (5 bases each). Germline V gene sequence: CDR1 SGHTA, CDR2 FQGNSA. The CDR3 is 14 amino acids. V was clipped by 0 bases and J by 3 bases, with 9 bases between them. The CDR3, as DNA: TGTGCCAGCAGCTTAGCCGAGGGGTTCTACGAGCAGTACTTC. It specifies CASSLAEGFYEQYF.

This clonotype was counted ten times or more. This chain connects TRBV11-2 to TRBJ1-1; D gene unclear. This CDR3 has 13 residues. Germline CDR1 SGHAT, CDR2 FQNNGV. V was pared by 3 bases and J by 2 bases, with 7 bases between. CDR3 amino acids: CASSFTSNTEAFF. The CDR3 bases are TGTGCCAGCAGCTTTACGAGTAACACTGAAGCTTTCTTT.

This clonotype was seen repeatedly, ten times or more. The rearrangement uses TRBV7-9 and TRBJ1-1; 8 positions match TRBD1. The CDR3 has 15 residues. Germline values: CDR1 SEHNR, CDR2 FQNEAQ (reference sequence). V shed 3 bases and J 6 bases; nucleotides not matched to a gene: 9. CDR3 nucleotides: TGTGCCAGCAGCTTGAACCGTGCCAGGGGGCCTGAAGCTTTCTTT. Residues: CASSLNRARGPEAFF.

The rearrangement uses TRBV2 and TRBJ2-5, with TRBD1 identical over 7 bases. This CDR3 region has 13 residues. CDR1 SNHLY and CDR2 FYNNEI come from the germline V gene. J was trimmed by 2 bases and V by 8 bases; bases with no gene match: 5. CDR3 loop: CASEGTAQETQYF. In DNA, the CDR3 is TGTGCCAGCGAAGGGACAGCTCAAGAGACCCAGTACTTC.

In this sample, this clonotype turned up many times. This sequence joins TRBV7-2 and TRBJ2-3, with 10 bases matching TRBD2. Germline loops: CDR1 SGHTA, CDR2 FQGNSA. The J segment lost 4 bases and the V segment lost 4 bases, leaving 2 bases of the junction unmatched. This CDR3 has 14 residues. The CDR3 protein is CASSSSGGADTQYF. The CDR3 coding sequence is TGTGCCAGCAGCTCCAGCGGGGGGGCAGATACGCAGTATTTT.

In its sample, this clonotype was seen many times. The chain's CDR3 is CASSRGTGGSQETQYF. CDR3 DNA: TGTGCCAGCAGCCGAGGGACAGGGGGAAGTCAAGAGACCCAGTACTTC. The gene calls are TRBV5-4 and TRBJ2-5; 11 bases line up with TRBD1. The CDR3 length is 16 residues. V was clipped by 4 bases and J by 2 bases; unmatched bases: 7. Per germline, CDR1 SGHNT and CDR2 YYREEE (reference sequence). The full variable domain, rest sourced from reference TRBV5-4 and TRBJ2-5, is ETGVTQSPTHLIKTRGQQVTLRCSSQSGHNTVSWYQQALGQGPQFIFQYYREEENGRGNFPPRFSGLQFPNYSSELNVNALELDDSALYLCASSRGTGGSQETQYFGPGTRLLVL.

The J gene is TRBJ1-2, the V gene TRBV20-1; D is unclear. The CDR3 sequence is 13 residues long. V shed 0 bases and J shed 8 bases, with 13 bases lying between them. The germline V gene encodes CDR1 DFQATT and CDR2 SNEGSKA (reference sequence). The CDR3 bases are TGCAGTGCTAGAGATCAGCAGCCCCTAGGCTACACCTTC. Protein product: CSARDQQPLGYTF.